This T cell receptor (beta chain) derives from a study of naive and memory T cell subsets. General observations from the study: Especially in CD8 cells, naive repertoires contained a few larger clonotypes, possibly CD45RA-re-expressing memory cells. Activation and differentiation may alter RNA-based TCR counts.

Both TRBC1 and TRBC2 were covered by a beta constant-region primer of two equimolar oligonucleotides. Ligated cDNA was amplified by four rounds of PCR with nested alpha and beta constant-region primers and SP2. Each CDR3 protein is one row after TCRdb ran MiXCR on the UMI-ligation and nested PCR reads. The table records about 150,000 distinct CDR3 sequences, under 25% of them present only once. Germline loops: CDR1 DFQATT, CDR2 SNEGSKA (reference sequence). V shed 5 bases, J shed 1 base, and the junction held 14 bases outside the gene matches. This CDR3 is 17 amino acids long. From the second PCR step, alpha and beta chains were amplified apart. Cells stained for CD3, CD4, CD8, CD45RA and CD27 were sorted into four subsets. On this clonotype: Antigen specificity is unknown.

The specimen was naive CD4+ T cells from blood. The TCR sequence derives from a human donor in good health. J is TRBJ2-3 and V is TRBV20-1; 8 positions agree with TRBD2. The CDR3 region is CSAGGTRGRRGTDTQYF. The CDR3 DNA sequence: TGCAGTGCTGGGGGGACTAGAGGAAGGAGGGGCACAGATACGCAGTATTTT.